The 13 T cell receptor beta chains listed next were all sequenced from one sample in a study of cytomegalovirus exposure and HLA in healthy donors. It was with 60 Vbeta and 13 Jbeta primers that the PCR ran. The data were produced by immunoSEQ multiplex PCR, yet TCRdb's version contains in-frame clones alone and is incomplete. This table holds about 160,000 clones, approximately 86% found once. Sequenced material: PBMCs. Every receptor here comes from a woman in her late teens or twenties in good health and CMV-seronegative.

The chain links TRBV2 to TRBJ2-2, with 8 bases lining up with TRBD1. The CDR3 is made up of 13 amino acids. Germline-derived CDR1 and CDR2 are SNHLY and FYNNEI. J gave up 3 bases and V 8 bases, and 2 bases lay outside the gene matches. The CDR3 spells CASHRGDTGELFF. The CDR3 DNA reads TGTGCCAGCCACAGGGGGGACACCGGGGAGCTGTTTTTT.

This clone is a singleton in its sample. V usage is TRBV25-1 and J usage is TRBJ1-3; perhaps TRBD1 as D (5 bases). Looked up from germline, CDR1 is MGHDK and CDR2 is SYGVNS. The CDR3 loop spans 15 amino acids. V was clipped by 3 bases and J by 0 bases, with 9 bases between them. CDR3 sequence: CASSDDRGSGNTIYF. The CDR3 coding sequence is TGTGCCAGCAGTGATGACAGAGGCTCTGGAAACACCATATATTTT.

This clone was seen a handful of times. The chain's CDR3 is CASSTGQGNEKLFF. As DNA, the CDR3 is TGTGCCAGCAGCACAGGACAGGGGAATGAAAAACTGTTTTTT. The gene calls are TRBV7-9 and TRBJ1-4, with 9 bases identical to TRBD1. In germline, CDR1 is SEHNR, CDR2 FQNEAQ (reference sequence). This CDR3 has 14 amino acids. The trim removed 5 bases at V and 5 bases at J, leaving 3 bases unmatched.

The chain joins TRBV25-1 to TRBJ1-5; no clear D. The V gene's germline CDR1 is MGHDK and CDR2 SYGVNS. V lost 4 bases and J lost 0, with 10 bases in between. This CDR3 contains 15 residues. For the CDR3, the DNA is TGTGCCAGCAGTGGGTTAGAGTATAGCAATCAGCCCCAGCATTTT. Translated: CASSGLEYSNQPQHF.

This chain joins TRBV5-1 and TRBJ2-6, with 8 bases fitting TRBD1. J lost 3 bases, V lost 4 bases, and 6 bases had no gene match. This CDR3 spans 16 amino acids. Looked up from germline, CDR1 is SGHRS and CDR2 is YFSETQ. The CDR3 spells CASSETGVGGANVLTF. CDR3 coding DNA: TGCGCCAGCAGCGAGACAGGGGTCGGTGGGGCCAACGTCCTGACTTTC.

CDR3 nucleotide sequence: TGTGCCAGCAGTGATTCGAACAGGGGTTTAAGTAATGAGCAGTTCTTC. Amino acids: CASSDSNRGLSNEQFF. The chain combines TRBV25-1 with TRBJ2-1; TRBD1 matches at 7 bases. This CDR3 has 16 amino acids. V gave up 3 bases and J gave up 7 bases; unmatched junction bases: 12. The germline CDR1 and CDR2 sequences are MGHDK and SYGVNS.

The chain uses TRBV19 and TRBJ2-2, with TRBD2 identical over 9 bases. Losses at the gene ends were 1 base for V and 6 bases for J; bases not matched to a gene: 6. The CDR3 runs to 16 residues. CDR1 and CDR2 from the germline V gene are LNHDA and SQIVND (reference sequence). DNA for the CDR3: TGTGCCAGTAGTATAGGGGCGGGGGGGCCGGCCGGGGAGCTGTTTTTT. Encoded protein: CASSIGAGGPAGELFF.

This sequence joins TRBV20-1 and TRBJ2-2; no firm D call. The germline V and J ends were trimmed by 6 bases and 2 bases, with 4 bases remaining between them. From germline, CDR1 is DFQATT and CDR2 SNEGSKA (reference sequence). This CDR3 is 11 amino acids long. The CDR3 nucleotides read TGCAGTGCAGCTAACACCGGGGAGCTGTTTTTT. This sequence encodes CSAANTGELFF.

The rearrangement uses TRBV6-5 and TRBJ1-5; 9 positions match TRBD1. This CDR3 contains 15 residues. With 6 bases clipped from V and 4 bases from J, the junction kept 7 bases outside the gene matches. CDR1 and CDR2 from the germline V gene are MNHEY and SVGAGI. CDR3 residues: CASSDYRGRNQPQHF. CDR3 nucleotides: TGTGCCAGCAGCGACTACAGGGGGCGGAATCAGCCCCAGCATTTT.

The CDR3 is CASSPLGGAKNIQYF. Here the CDR3 DNA reads TGTGCCAGTAGCCCCCTAGGTGGGGCCAAAAACATTCAGTACTTC. The chain carries TRBV19 and TRBJ2-4; D uncertain. The CDR3 is 15 amino acids. Germline V gene sequence: CDR1 LNHDA, CDR2 SQIVND (reference sequence). Trimming left V 6 bases short and J 1 base short, with 13 bases between. Full variable domain (remainder filled in from reference TRBV19 and TRBJ2-4): DGGITQSPKYLFRKEGQNVTLSCEQNLNHDAMYWYRQDPGQGLRLIYYSQIVNDFQKGDIAEGYSVSREKKESFPLTVTSAQKNPTAFYLCASSPLGGAKNIQYFGAGTRLSVL.

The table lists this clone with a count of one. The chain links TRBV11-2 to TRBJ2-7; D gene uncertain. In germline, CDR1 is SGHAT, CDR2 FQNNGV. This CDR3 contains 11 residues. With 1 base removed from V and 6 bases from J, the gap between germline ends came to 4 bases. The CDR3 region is CASSLALEQYF. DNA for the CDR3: TGTGCCAGCAGCTTAGCTCTCGAGCAGTACTTC.

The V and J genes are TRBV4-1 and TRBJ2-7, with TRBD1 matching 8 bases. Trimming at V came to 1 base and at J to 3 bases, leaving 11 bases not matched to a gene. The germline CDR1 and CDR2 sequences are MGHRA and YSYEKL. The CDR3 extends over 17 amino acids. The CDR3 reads CASSQGTGRYPLYEQYF. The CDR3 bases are TGCGCCAGCAGCCAAGGGACAGGGAGATACCCCCTCTACGAGCAGTACTTC.

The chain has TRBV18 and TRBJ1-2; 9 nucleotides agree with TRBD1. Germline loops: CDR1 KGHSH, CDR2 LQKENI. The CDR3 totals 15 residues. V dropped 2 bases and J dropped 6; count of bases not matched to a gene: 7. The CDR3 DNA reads TGTGCCAGCTCACCAAGACCGGACAGGGGCGATGGCTACACCTTC. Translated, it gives CASSPRPDRGDGYTF.